This T cell receptor beta chain was identified during a study of T cell responses to AZD1222 COVID-19 vaccine. Points from the study as a whole: CD4 TCRs associated with vaccination spanned spike, dominating at 160-218 and 743-854. Recipients of AZD1222 seropositive at baseline numbered only 6 or 7. Spike-specific TCR repertoires showed rising breadth and depth after two AZD1222 doses.

Libraries were prepared by immunoSEQ multiplex PCR; TCRdb keeps only in-frame clonotypes and omits some of them. The sample contains 120,000 or so clones, around 90% of which appear only once. Pooled in the analysis were second doses at about 4 or about 12 weeks. A note on this clone: Its antigen is unidentified.

Sequencing was performed on peripheral blood, taken 28 days after the second AZD1222 dose. This receptor was taken from an adult who received the AZD1222 COVID-19 vaccine.

The DNA for the CDR3 is TGTGCCACCAGCGCGCGGACAGGGACCGTCCTAGAAGAGCAGTTCTTC. Translating gives CATSARTGTVLEEQFF. The chain is built from TRBV24-1 and TRBJ2-1, with 8 bases fitting TRBD1. The CDR3 totals 16 residues. V was clipped by 7 bases and J by 10 bases; unmatched bases: 17. The V gene's germline CDR1 is KGHDR and CDR2 SFDVKD.